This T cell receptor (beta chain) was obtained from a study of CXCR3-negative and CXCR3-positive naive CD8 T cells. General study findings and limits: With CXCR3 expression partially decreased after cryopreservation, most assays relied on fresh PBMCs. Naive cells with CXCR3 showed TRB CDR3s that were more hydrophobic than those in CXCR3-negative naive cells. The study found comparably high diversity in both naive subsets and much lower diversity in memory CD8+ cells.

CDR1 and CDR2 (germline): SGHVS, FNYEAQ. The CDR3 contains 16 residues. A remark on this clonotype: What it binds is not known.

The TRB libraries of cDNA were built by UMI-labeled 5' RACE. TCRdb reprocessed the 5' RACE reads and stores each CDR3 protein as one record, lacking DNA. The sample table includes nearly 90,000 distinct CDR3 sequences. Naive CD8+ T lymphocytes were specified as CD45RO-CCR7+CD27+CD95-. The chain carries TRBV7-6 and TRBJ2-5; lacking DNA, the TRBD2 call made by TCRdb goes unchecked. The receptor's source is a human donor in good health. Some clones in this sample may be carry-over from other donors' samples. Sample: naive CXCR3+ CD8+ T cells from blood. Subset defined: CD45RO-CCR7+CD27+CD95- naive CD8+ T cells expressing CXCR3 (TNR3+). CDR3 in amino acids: CASSTLSGALGETQYF.